This T cell receptor beta chain originates from a study of long-term antiretroviral therapy in people with HIV. Study observations and caveats: Once patients were on ART, diversity went higher but still fell short of transplant donor controls. When set beside controls, HIV repertoires had CDR3 length ranges that were narrower. Participants lacked recorded data on ART adherence, viral resistance or therapy changes.

CDR1 is SGHAT, CDR2 FQNNGV, per germline. Trimming cost V 1 base and J 1 base, with 7 bases left between them. This CDR3 is built from 14 residues. With survey level as its setting, the immunoSEQ assay was v3.0. Produced via immunoSEQ multiplex PCR; TCRdb's table is partial and in-frame only. The repertoire holds 9,500 to 12,000 clones, with 65% to 85% as singletons. Notes on this clone: The antigen is undetermined.

This sample comprised unsorted PBMCs, obtained 1.8 years after starting antiretroviral therapy. The J gene is TRBJ1-2, the V gene TRBV11-2; D is unresolved. The source of this sequence is a man in his forties with HIV. The CDR3 reads CASSLGRFNYGYTF. The CDR3 DNA reads as TGTGCCAGCAGCTTAGGGAGGTTTAACTATGGCTACACCTTC.